The sequence of this T cell receptor beta chain was determined in a study of T cell responses to AZD1222 COVID-19 vaccine. Study findings and constraints: Only a handful of AZD1222 recipients, more than 5 in all, had baseline seropositivity. Possibly, clonal diversity was underestimated; donors were largely white British and included more females.

Second-dose intervals of approximately 4 or approximately 12 weeks were pooled. A note on this clone: As yet, its antigen is unknown.

There are 14 residues in the CDR3. Germline V gene sequence: CDR1 SGHAT, CDR2 FQNNGV. The germline V and J ends were trimmed by 1 base and 8 bases, with 11 bases remaining between them. Profiling relied on immunoSEQ multiplex PCR, and the TCRdb table lists in-frame clones only, not all of them. The sample yields roughly 160,000 clones, around nine tenths seen once. This receptor was identified in an adult who received the AZD1222 COVID-19 vaccine. The chain recombines TRBV11-2 with TRBJ1-4; D ambiguous. The source material was peripheral blood, sampled 28 days after the second AZD1222 dose. The CDR3 bases are TGTGCCAGCAGCTTAGGGGTTGTCGACGAAAAACTGTTTTTT. The encoded protein is CASSLGVVDEKLFF.